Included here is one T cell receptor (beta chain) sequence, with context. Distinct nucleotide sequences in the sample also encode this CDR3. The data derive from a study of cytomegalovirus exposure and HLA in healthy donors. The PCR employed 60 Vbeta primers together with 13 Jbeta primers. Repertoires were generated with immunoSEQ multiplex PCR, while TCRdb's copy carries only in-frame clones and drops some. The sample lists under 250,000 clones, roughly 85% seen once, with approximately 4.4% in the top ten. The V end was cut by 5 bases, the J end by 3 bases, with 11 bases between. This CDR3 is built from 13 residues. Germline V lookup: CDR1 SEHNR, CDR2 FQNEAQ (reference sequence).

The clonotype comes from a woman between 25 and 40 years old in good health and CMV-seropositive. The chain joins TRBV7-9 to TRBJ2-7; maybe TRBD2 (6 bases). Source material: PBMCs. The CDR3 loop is CASSGTGSYEQYF. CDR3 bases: TGTGCCAGCAGCGGGACTGGGAGCTACGAGCAGTACTTC.